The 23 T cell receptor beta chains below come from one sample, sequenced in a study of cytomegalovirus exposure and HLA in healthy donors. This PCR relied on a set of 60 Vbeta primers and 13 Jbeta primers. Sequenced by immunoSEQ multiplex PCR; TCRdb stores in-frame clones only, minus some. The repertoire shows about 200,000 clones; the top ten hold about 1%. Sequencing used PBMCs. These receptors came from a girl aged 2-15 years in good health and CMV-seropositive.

The chain's CDR3 is CSVETGEETQYF. DNA of the CDR3: TGCAGCGTTGAAACAGGGGAAGAGACCCAGTACTTC. The chain employs TRBV29-1 and TRBJ2-5; 7 bases align to TRBD1. V lost 2 bases to trimming and J lost 3 bases; unmatched junction nucleotides: 0. The CDR3 has 12 amino acids. Germline V lookup: CDR1 SQVTM, CDR2 ANQGSEA. The full variable domain, with the rest looked up from reference TRBV29-1 and TRBJ2-5, is SAVISQKPSRDICQRGTSLTIQCQVDSQVTMMFWYRQQPGQSLTLIATANQGSEATYESGFVIDKFPISRPNLTFSTLTVSNMSPEDSSIYLCSVETGEETQYFGPGTRLLVL.

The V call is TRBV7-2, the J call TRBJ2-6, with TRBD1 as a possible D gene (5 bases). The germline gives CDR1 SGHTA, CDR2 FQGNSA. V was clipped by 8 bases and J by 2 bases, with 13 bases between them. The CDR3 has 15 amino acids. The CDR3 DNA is TGTGCCAGCGGCAGACAGTCAGCTGGGGCCAACGTCCTGACTTTC. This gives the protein CASGRQSAGANVLTF. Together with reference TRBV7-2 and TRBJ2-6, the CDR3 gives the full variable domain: GAGVSQSPSNKVTEKGKDVELRCDPISGHTALYWYRQSLGQGLEFLIYFQGNSAPDKSGLPSDRFSAERTGGSVSTLTIQRTQQEDSAVYLCASGRQSAGANVLTFGAGSRLTVL.

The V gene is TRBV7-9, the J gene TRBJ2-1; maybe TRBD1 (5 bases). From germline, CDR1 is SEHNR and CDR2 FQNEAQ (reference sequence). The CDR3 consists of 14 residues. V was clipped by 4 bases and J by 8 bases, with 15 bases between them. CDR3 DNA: TGTGCCAGCAGCTCCTGGGTAGGGGTCGATGAGCAGTTCTTC. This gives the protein CASSSWVGVDEQFF.

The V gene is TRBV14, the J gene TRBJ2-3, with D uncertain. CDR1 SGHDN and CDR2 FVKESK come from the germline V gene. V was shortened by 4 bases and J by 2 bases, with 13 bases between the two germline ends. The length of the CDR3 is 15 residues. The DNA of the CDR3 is TGTGCCAGCAGCCGAACGACAAGTACCACAGATACGCAGTATTTT. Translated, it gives CASSRTTSTTDTQYF.

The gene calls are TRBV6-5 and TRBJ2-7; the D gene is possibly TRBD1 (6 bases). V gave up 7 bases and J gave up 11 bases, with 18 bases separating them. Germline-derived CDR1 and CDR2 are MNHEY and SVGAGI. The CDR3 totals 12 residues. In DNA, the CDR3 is TGTGCCAGCACCACAGGGTCTGAAGTTAAGTACTTC. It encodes CASTTGSEVKYF.

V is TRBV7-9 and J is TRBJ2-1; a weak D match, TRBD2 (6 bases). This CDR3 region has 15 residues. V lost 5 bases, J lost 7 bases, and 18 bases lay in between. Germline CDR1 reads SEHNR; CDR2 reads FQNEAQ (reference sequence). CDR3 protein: CASSPPDAGLNEQFF. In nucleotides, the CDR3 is TGTGCCAGCAGCCCGCCGGACGCGGGGTTAAATGAGCAGTTCTTC.

CDR3 region: CASSPRTSGRANEQFF. CDR3 nucleotide sequence: TGTGCCAGTAGCCCTCGGACTAGCGGGAGGGCGAATGAGCAGTTCTTC. The chain combines TRBV19 with TRBJ2-1, with 15 bases fitting TRBD2. The J segment lost 7 bases and the V segment lost 6 bases, leaving 7 bases of the junction unmatched. From germline, CDR1 is LNHDA and CDR2 SQIVND (reference sequence). CDR3 length: 16 residues. The entire variable domain, with the rest obtained from reference TRBV19 and TRBJ2-1, is as follows: DGGITQSPKYLFRKEGQNVTLSCEQNLNHDAMYWYRQDPGQGLRLIYYSQIVNDFQKGDIAEGYSVSREKKESFPLTVTSAQKNPTAFYLCASSPRTSGRANEQFFGPGTRLTVL.

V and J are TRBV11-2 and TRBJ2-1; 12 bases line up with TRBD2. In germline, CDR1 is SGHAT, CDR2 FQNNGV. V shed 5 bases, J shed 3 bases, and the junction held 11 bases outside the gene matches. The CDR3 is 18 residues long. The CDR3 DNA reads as TGTGCCAGCAGCCCAACTAGACTAGCGGGAGCGGGCTACAATGAGCAGTTCTTC. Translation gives CASSPTRLAGAGYNEQFF.

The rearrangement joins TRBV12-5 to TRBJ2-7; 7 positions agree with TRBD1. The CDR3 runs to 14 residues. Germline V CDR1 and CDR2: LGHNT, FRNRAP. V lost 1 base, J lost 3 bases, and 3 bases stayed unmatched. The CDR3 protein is CASGLGTGIYEQYF. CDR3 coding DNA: TGTGCTAGTGGTTTGGGGACAGGCATCTACGAGCAGTACTTC.

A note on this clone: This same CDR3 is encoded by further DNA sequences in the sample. CDR3 coding DNA: TGTGCCAGCAGCTTAGGGACAGGGAATCAGCCCCAGCATTTT. Translating it yields CASSLGTGNQPQHF. The chain has TRBV7-2 and TRBJ1-5; 8 bases align to TRBD1. This CDR3 spans 14 amino acids. The germline V gene has CDR1 SGHTA and CDR2 FQGNSA. V trimming: 1 base; J trimming: 4 bases; junction bases outside the gene matches: 0.

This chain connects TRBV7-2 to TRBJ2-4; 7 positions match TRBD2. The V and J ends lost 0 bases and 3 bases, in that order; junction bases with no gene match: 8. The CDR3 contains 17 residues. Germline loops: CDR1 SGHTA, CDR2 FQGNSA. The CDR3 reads CASSLALGGGSKNIQYF. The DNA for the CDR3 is TGTGCCAGCAGCTTAGCGCTGGGGGGAGGGAGCAAAAACATTCAGTACTTC.

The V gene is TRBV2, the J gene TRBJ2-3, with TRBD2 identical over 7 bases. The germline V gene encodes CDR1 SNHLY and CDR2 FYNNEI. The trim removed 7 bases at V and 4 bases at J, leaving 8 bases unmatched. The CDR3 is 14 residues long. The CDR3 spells CASTGGRGPDTQYF. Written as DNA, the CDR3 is TGTGCCAGCACCGGCGGGAGAGGCCCAGATACGCAGTATTTT. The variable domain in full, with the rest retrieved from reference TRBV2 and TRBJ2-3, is EPEVTQTPSHQVTQMGQEVILRCVPISNHLYFYWYRQILGQKVEFLVSFYNNEISEKSEIFDDQFSVERPDGSNFTLKIRSTKLEDSAMYFCASTGGRGPDTQYFGPGTRLTVL.

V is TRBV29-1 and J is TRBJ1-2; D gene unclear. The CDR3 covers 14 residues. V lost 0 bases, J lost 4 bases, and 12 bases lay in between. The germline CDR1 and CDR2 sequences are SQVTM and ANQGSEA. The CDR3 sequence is CSVEDLGESYGYTF. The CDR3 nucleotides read TGCAGCGTTGAAGATCTCGGGGAGTCCTATGGCTACACCTTC.

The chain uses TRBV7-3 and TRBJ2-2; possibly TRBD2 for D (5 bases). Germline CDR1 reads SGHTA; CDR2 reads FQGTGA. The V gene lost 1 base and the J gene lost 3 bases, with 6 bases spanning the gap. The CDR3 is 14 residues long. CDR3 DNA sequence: TGTGCCAGCAGCTTAATGAGGGACACCGGGGAGCTGTTTTTT. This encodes CASSLMRDTGELFF.

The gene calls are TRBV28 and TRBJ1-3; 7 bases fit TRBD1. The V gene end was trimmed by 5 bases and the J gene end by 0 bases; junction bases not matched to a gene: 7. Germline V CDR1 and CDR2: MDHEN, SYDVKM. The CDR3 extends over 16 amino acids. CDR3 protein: CASSPLGQNSGNTIYF. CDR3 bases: TGTGCCAGCAGTCCCCTGGGACAGAACTCTGGAAACACCATATATTTT.

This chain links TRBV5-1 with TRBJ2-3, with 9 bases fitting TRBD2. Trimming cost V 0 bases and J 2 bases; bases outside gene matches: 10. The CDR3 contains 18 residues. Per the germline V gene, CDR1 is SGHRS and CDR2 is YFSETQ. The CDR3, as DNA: TGCGCCAGCAGCTTGGAGGTGGGTGGACTAGCGACCACAGATACGCAGTATTTT. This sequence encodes CASSLEVGGLATTDTQYF.

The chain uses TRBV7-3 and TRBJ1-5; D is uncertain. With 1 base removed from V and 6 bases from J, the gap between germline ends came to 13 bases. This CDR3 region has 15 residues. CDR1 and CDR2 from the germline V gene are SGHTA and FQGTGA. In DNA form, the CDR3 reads TGTGCCAGCAGCTTAATCCACCGGGCGGGTCAGCCCCAGCATTTT. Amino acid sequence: CASSLIHRAGQPQHF.

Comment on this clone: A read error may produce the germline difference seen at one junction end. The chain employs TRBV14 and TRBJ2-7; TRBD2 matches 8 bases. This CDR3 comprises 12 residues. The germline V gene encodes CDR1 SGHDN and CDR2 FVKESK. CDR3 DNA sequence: TGTGCCAGCAGCCCTATAAGCGGGAGTGGGTCCTTC. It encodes CASSPISGSGSF.

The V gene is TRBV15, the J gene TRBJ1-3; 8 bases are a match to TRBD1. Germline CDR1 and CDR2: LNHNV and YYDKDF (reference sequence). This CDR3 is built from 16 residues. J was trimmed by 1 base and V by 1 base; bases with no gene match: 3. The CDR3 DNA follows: TGTGCCACCAGCAGAGGAACAGGGGGATCTGGAAACACCATATATTTT. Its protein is CATSRGTGGSGNTIYF.

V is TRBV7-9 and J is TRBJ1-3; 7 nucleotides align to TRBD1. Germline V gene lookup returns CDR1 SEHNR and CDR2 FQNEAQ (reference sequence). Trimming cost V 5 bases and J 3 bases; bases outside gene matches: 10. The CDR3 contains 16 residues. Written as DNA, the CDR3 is TGTGCCAGCAGCCTACGCAGACAGGGTTTTGGAAACACCATATATTTT. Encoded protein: CASSLRRQGFGNTIYF.

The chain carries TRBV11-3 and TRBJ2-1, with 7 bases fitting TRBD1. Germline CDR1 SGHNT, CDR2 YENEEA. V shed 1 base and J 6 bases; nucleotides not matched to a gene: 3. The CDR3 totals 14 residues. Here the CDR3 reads CASSLGRDSNEQFF. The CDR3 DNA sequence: TGTGCCAGCAGCTTAGGCCGGGACAGCAATGAGCAGTTCTTC.

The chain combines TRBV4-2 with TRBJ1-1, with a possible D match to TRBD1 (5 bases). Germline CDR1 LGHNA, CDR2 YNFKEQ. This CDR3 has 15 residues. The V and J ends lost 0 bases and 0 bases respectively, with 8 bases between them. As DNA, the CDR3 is TGTGCCAGCAGCCAAGATAAGGGGATGAACACTGAAGCTTTCTTT. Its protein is CASSQDKGMNTEAFF.

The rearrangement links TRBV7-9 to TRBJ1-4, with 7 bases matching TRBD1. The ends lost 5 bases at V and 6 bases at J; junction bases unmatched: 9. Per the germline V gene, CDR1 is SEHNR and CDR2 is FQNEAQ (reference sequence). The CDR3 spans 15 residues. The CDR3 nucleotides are TGTGCCAGCAGCCCTTGGACAGGTTCGGATGAAAAACTGTTTTTT. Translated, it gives CASSPWTGSDEKLFF.